This is a list of T cell receptor beta chains from one sample in a study of blood T cells in healthy people across ages. One entry per CDR3 protein results from TCRdb running MiXCR on the 5' RACE reads. The sample holds about 1.6 million distinct CDR3 sequences, 30% to 35% seen once. The source material was blood. These receptors were taken from a woman aged 25 to 39 in good health. CDR3s leave out the opening cysteine and the closing phenylalanine or tryptophan. Each record gives: CDR3 length, J gene, V gene, CDR3 protein.

14,TRBJ1-2,TRBV7-9,ASSLGRASTNYGYT
14,TRBJ2-3,TRBV10-3,AISSPSGGAVDTQY
12,TRBJ2-1,TRBV20-1,SARGGLSYNEQF
12,TRBJ2-1,TRBV5-1,ASSFRGRLDEQF
10,TRBJ2-1,TRBV29-1,SVLRDRGEQF
12,TRBJ1-5,TRBV10-3,AISERRAGQAQH
10,TRBJ2-7,TRBV29-1,SVRTSLYEQY
14,TRBJ1-6,TRBV20-1,SAREPASGYNSPLH
13,TRBJ2-7,TRBV25-1,ASSADSGRASEQY
11,TRBJ2-1,TRBV9,ASSVFQGNEQF
13,TRBJ1-2,TRBV4-1,ASSQGLSENYGYT
16,TRBJ2-7,TRBV28,ASSLSLAGTLPPYEQY
11,TRBJ2-6,TRBV29-1,SVSSSGANVLT
14,TRBJ2-2,TRBV10-3,AISEVRGTDTGELF
15,TRBJ2-1,TRBV6-1,ASSHSSAGGIFNEQF
12,TRBJ2-5,TRBV7-9,ASSATGGSGTQY
12,TRBJ2-5,TRBV7-8,ASSLWADQETQY
15,TRBJ2-1,TRBV7-9,ASSARVSGTYLDEQF
13,TRBJ2-4,TRBV5-6,ASRSRKVAKNIQY
15,TRBJ2-2,TRBV20-1,SAILFRGTLNTGELF
15,TRBJ2-1,TRBV7-2,ASSLRSTVSSYNEQF
16,TRBJ2-1,TRBV9,ASSPGTSMSRAYNEQF
12,TRBJ1-2,TRBV27,ASSPNNAYYGYT
20,TRBJ1-2,TRBV28,ASSFNSRADSPGLEPLYGYT
13,TRBJ2-3,TRBV4-1,ASSPESGSTDTHY
13,TRBJ2-1,TRBV9,ASSVGAGLYNEQF
14,TRBJ2-5,TRBV27,ASSLSGLLGGETQY
13,TRBJ1-1,TRBV2,ASTPRAGTGTEAF
14,TRBJ2-3,TRBV6-1,ASSADRVRPTDTQY
14,TRBJ1-4,TRBV6-1,ASSEYGYISNERPF
10,NA,TRBV28,ASRDLSHEQY
10,TRBJ2-1,TRBV12-3/TRBV12-4,ASSHRVGEQF
12,TRBJ1-4,TRBV20-1,SAGLQSTNEKLF
13,TRBJ2-3,TRBV20-1,SARDKSLHQDTQY
13,TRBJ2-5,TRBV9,ASSPQPGLQETQY
14,TRBJ2-3,TRBV11-2,ANSFHFEGATDTQY
12,TRBJ2-5,TRBV6-6,ASSYFRSTETQY
13,TRBJ2-1,TRBV9,ASSVSSGSGNEQF
12,TRBJ2-2,TRBV7-9,ASSFTRGTGELF
11,TRBJ1-2,TRBV10-3,AISGGQGYGYT
14,TRBJ2-7,TRBV9,ASSVEASGRIYEQY
13,TRBJ2-2,TRBV7-8,ASSLVAGGTGELF